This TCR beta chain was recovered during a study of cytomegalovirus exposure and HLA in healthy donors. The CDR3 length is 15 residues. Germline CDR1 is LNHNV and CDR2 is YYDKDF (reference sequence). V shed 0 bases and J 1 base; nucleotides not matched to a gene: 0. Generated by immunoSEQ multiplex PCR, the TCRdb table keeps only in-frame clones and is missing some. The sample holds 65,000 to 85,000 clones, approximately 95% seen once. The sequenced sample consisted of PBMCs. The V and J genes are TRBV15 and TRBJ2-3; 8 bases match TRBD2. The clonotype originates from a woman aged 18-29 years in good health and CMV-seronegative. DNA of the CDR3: TGTGCCACCAGCAGAGAAGCGGGAGGCACAGATACGCAGTATTTT. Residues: CATSREAGGTDTQYF.